This passage covers 6 T cell receptor beta chains from one sample sequenced in a study of OX40 agonist ivuxolimab in advanced cancers. Clones were sequenced by immunoSEQ multiplex PCR, and TCRdb holds only the in-frame ones, with some missing. The table lists some 70,000 clones, approximately 93% of them singletons. This sample comprised CD4+ or CD8+ T cells sorted from blood, obtained in a trial of the OX40 agonist ivuxolimab. The origin of the receptors is an adult with an advanced solid tumor such as melanoma, head and neck, liver or kidney cancer.

V is TRBV25-1 and J is TRBJ2-7; maybe TRBD2 (6 bases). V shed 6 bases and J shed 2 bases, with 8 bases lying between them. Germline lookup yields CDR1 MGHDK and CDR2 SYGVNS. This CDR3 has 12 residues. CDR3 bases: TGTGCCAGCAGGGCGGGGACCTACGAGCAGTACTTC. Residues: CASRAGTYEQYF.

The chain recombines TRBV16 with TRBJ2-2; D not certain. V was shortened by 2 bases and J by 1 base, with 11 bases between the two germline ends. The germline V gene encodes CDR1 KGHSY and CDR2 FQNENV. The CDR3 length is 16 residues. CDR3 residues: CASSQHLSRNTGELFF. The CDR3 nucleotides are TGTGCCAGCAGCCAACATCTGTCCAGGAACACCGGGGAGCTGTTTTTT.

The V gene is TRBV9, the J gene TRBJ2-1, with 7 bases matching TRBD1. The CDR3 spans 15 residues. CDR1 and CDR2 (germline): SGDLS, YYNGEE. V trimming: 2 bases; J trimming: 2 bases; junction bases outside the gene matches: 4. The CDR3: CASSVTGTAYNEQFF. The DNA of the CDR3 is TGTGCCAGCAGCGTTACCGGGACAGCCTACAATGAGCAGTTCTTC.

V is TRBV11-3 and J is TRBJ2-2, with D perhaps assigned TRBD1 or TRBD2 (6 bases each). Per germline, CDR1 SGHNT and CDR2 YENEEA. V was trimmed by 1 base and J by 6 bases, leaving 27 bases between them. The CDR3 contains 20 residues. CDR3 coding DNA: TGTGCCAGCAGCTTAGTGTCGGTCCACGGAGGGGGAGAGTGGCCCGGGGAGCTGTTTTTT. This sequence encodes CASSLVSVHGGGEWPGELFF.

The rearrangement links TRBV7-2 to TRBJ1-2; D is unclear. There are 13 residues in the CDR3. Trimming cost V 8 bases and J 4 bases, with 14 bases left between them. The germline V gene has CDR1 SGHTA and CDR2 FQGNSA. The CDR3 nucleotides read TGTGCCAGCTCAAGGGAAAGAGTCTATGGCTACACCTTC. This codes for CASSRERVYGYTF.

The rearrangement links TRBV11-3 to TRBJ2-1; 8 nucleotides line up with TRBD2. CDR3 size: 15 residues. Germline CDR1 and CDR2: SGHNT and YENEEA. J gave up 6 bases and V 0 bases, and 4 bases lay outside the gene matches. The CDR3 DNA reads as TGTGCCAGCAGCTTAGAGGGACTAGTGTCCAATGAGCAGTTCTTC. This encodes CASSLEGLVSNEQFF.